Following are 20 T cell receptor beta chains from one sample sequenced in a study of T-cell memory formation after mild COVID-19 (dated by TCRdb to the early 2020s). Libraries came from 5' RACE. The sample was run on an Illumina NovaSeq 6000. TCRdb reran the public reads through fastp at Q25 and MiXCR, keeping productive beta chains. Each entry is one CDR3 protein sequence, shown with its most common DNA and genes. The sample includes 280,000 or so distinct CDR3 sequences, with approximately 8.4% observed a single time. The ten largest clones represent 22% of the sample. Sequencing was carried out using PBMCs or a T cell subset sorted from them (not recorded which). These receptors were taken from a man between 18 and 29 years old who had mild COVID-19 (a few samples of this study predate the infection). The sample titles of this study are shuffled in the database, so cell type and time point are left out; the donor was told from shared clones.

This sequence joins TRBV29-1 and TRBJ2-1, with TRBD2 matching over 10 bases. This CDR3 has 18 amino acids. The trim removed 0 bases at V and 0 bases at J, leaving 8 bases unmatched. Germline V CDR1 and CDR2: SQVTM, ANQGSEA. The CDR3 spells CSVEDPVSGGPSYNEQFF. The CDR3 region has the DNA TGCAGCGTTGAAGATCCCGTTAGCGGGGGGCCCTCCTACAATGAGCAGTTCTTC.

This clonotype was seen more than once but under ten times. V and J are TRBV2 and TRBJ1-4; 7 bases line up with TRBD1. The CDR3 consists of 12 residues. Germline CDR1 is SNHLY and CDR2 is FYNNEI. Germline trimming cut 6 bases from V and 8 bases from J; bases unmatched to any gene: 3. This CDR3 is CASRMDREKLFF. CDR3 bases: TGTGCCAGCAGGATGGACAGGGAAAAACTGTTTTTT.

This clonotype was detected a few times. The rearrangement links TRBV10-3 to TRBJ2-7; 7 bases agree with TRBD1. V gave up 5 bases and J gave up 3 bases; unmatched junction bases: 4. CDR3 size: 13 residues. CDR1 is ENHRY and CDR2 is SYGVKD in the germline V gene. CDR3 amino acids: CAISSGTDYEQYV. The CDR3 DNA is TGTGCCATCAGTTCCGGGACAGACTACGAGCAGTACGTC.

V gene TRBV6-5 combines with J gene TRBJ1-1; no definite D call. Germline assignment: CDR1 MNHEY and CDR2 SVGAGI. V dropped 5 bases and J dropped 4 bases, with 17 bases sitting between them. This CDR3 has 15 amino acids. CDR3 bases: TGTGCCAGCAGTAACGGACCGACGGGGAGCACTGAAGCTTTCTTT. This sequence encodes CASSNGPTGSTEAFF.

In its sample, this clonotype was seen a few times. The chain joins TRBV4-1 to TRBJ2-7; the match to TRBD1 covers 7 bases. CDR3 size: 15 residues. Trimming cost V 5 bases and J 3 bases; bases outside gene matches: 10. Per germline, CDR1 MGHRA and CDR2 YSYEKL. The CDR3 nucleotides are TGCGCCAGCAGCGTCCAGTACAGGGGTGTCTACGAGCAGTACTTC. Translating it yields CASSVQYRGVYEQYF.

The sample holds many counts of this clonotype. One end of the junction does not line up with germline, which may come from a read error. The chain is built from TRBV5-1 and TRBJ1-2, with 7 positions matching TRBD1. The CDR3 has 13 amino acids. Germline lookup yields CDR1 SGHRS and CDR2 YFSETQ. DNA of the CDR3: TGTGCCAGCAGCTTGGACAGGAACTATGGCTACACCTTC. Its translation: CASSLDRNYGYTF.

J is TRBJ1-3 and V is TRBV7-9; 7 nucleotides agree with TRBD1. The CDR3 contains 15 residues. The V gene end was trimmed by 4 bases and the J gene end by 2 bases; junction bases not matched to a gene: 5. Germline V gives CDR1 SEHNR, CDR2 FQNEAQ (reference sequence). Here the CDR3 reads CASSWGTVPGNTIYF. The CDR3 DNA reads as TGTGCCAGCAGCTGGGGGACAGTACCTGGAAACACCATATATTTT.

This clonotype was found a few times. The V gene is TRBV7-6, the J gene TRBJ2-2; 8 nucleotides agree with TRBD1. The CDR3 runs 19 residues. The V segment lost 4 bases and the J segment 4 bases; nucleotides outside the gene matches: 17. In germline, CDR1 is SGHVS, CDR2 FNYEAQ. The CDR3 protein is CASSWDNRVRGRPTGELFF. The CDR3 DNA reads TGTGCCAGCAGCTGGGACAACAGAGTCAGGGGGCGGCCCACCGGGGAGCTGTTTTTT. Together with reference TRBV7-6 and TRBJ2-2, the CDR3 gives the full variable domain: GAGVSQSPRYKVTKRGQDVALRCDPISGHVSLYWYRQALGQGPEFLTYFNYEAQQDKSGLPNDRFSAERPEGSISTLTIQRTEQRDSAMYRCASSWDNRVRGRPTGELFFGEGSRLTVL.

This clonotype was counted only a few times. V usage is TRBV7-2 and J usage is TRBJ2-1; 12 nucleotides agree with TRBD2. CDR3 length: 14 residues. Germline CDR1 and CDR2: SGHTA and FQGNSA. Trimming took 6 bases from V and 11 from J; bases not matched to a gene: 8. CDR3 bases: TGTGCCAGCAGATCCGGGACTAGCGGGCCAAAGCAGTTCTTC. Encoded protein: CASRSGTSGPKQFF.

In its sample, this clonotype was seen a few times. The chain employs TRBV3-1 and TRBJ2-7; D is possibly TRBD2 (5 bases). This CDR3 is 13 amino acids long. Germline loops: CDR1 LGHDT, CDR2 YNNKEL (reference sequence). Deletions cut 5 bases from V and 6 bases from J, with 14 bases between. CDR3 loop: CASSNSEAGEQYF. In DNA, the CDR3 is TGTGCCAGCAGCAATTCGGAGGCGGGCGAGCAGTACTTC.

This clonotype was detected a few times. The chain's CDR3 is CASSQGDQGDRGYTF. The CDR3 DNA reads TGTGCCAGCAGCCAAGGGGATCAGGGGGATCGTGGCTACACCTTC. The chain couples TRBV4-2 to TRBJ1-2; 7 positions agree with TRBD1. Per germline, CDR1 LGHNA and CDR2 YNFKEQ. The CDR3 runs to 15 residues. Germline trimming cut 1 base from V and 7 bases from J; bases unmatched to any gene: 9.

This clonotype was observed many times. The chain uses TRBV5-4 and TRBJ2-3, with 10 nucleotides matching TRBD2. CDR1 and CDR2 (germline): SGHNT, YYREEE (reference sequence). CDR3 length equals 16 residues. The V and J ends lost 3 bases and 1 base, in that order; junction bases with no gene match: 5. The CDR3 reads CASSSPLAGGTDTQYF. As DNA, the CDR3 is TGTGCCAGCAGCTCGCCCCTAGCGGGAGGCACAGATACGCAGTATTTT.

This clonotype has only a few counts. V gene TRBV5-6 combines with J gene TRBJ2-5; 14 bases match TRBD2. The CDR3 is made up of 17 amino acids. V shed 0 bases and J 4 bases; nucleotides not matched to a gene: 5. Germline V gene lookup returns CDR1 SGHDT and CDR2 YYEEEE. The CDR3 spells CASSLDAGTSGGETQYF. The DNA for the CDR3 is TGTGCCAGCAGCTTGGATGCTGGGACTAGCGGGGGAGAGACCCAGTACTTC.

This clonotype has only a few counts. This chain links TRBV12-3 or TRBV12-4 with TRBJ2-1; D possibly corresponds to TRBD1 (6 bases). The CDR3 sequence is 14 residues long. The V end lost 5 bases, the J end lost 6 bases, and 14 bases lay between the germline ends. The CDR3 loop reads CASSPQGIGNEQFF. DNA of the CDR3: TGTGCCAGCAGTCCACAGGGAATTGGCAATGAGCAGTTCTTC.

This clonotype has a count of ten or more. The J gene is TRBJ1-5, the V gene TRBV29-1, with a tentative D call TRBD1 (6 bases). This CDR3 is built from 14 residues. Deletions cut 6 bases from V and 2 bases from J, with 14 bases between. Germline CDR1 and CDR2: SQVTM and ANQGSEA. In nucleotides, the CDR3 is TGCAGCGTAGCTGACAGGATGGGCAATCAGCCCCAGCATTTT. Its protein product is CSVADRMGNQPQHF. The complete variable domain, with remaining parts taken from reference TRBV29-1 and TRBJ1-5, reads SAVISQKPSRDICQRGTSLTIQCQVDSQVTMMFWYRQQPGQSLTLIATANQGSEATYESGFVIDKFPISRPNLTFSTLTVSNMSPEDSSIYLCSVADRMGNQPQHFGDGTRLSIL.

This clonotype was seen many times. The chain joins TRBV12-3 or TRBV12-4 to TRBJ1-5; 9 bases line up with TRBD1. Trimming at V came to 5 bases and at J to 2 bases, leaving 1 base not matched to a gene. The CDR3 runs to 14 residues. In DNA form, the CDR3 reads TGTGCCAGCAGTCGGACAGGGGGCAATCAGCCCCAGCATTTT. Amino acids: CASSRTGGNQPQHF.

The chain is built from TRBV12-3 or TRBV12-4 and TRBJ1-2; D gene uncertain. There are 14 residues in the CDR3. Deletions cut 0 bases from V and 8 bases from J, with 13 bases between. As DNA, the CDR3 is TGTGCCAGCAGTTTAGCGGTTCCTCTGGGCGGCTACACCTTC. This gives the protein CASSLAVPLGGYTF.

This clonotype occurred a few times. The chain joins TRBV29-1 to TRBJ1-5, with a weak D call TRBD1 (5 bases). The CDR3 spans 12 residues. Germline assignment: CDR1 SQVTM and CDR2 ANQGSEA. The V end was cut by 6 bases, the J end by 6 bases, with 12 bases between. The CDR3 coding sequence is TGCAGCGTAGAGGGGCCAGGTCAGCCCCAGCATTTT. The encoded protein is CSVEGPGQPQHF.

The chain links TRBV4-1 to TRBJ2-7; perhaps TRBD2 as D (5 bases). The V and J ends lost 1 base and 7 bases respectively, with 14 bases between them. The CDR3 totals 14 residues. Germline CDR1 and CDR2: MGHRA and YSYEKL. The CDR3 reads CASSQVAVTGEQYV. CDR3 DNA sequence: TGCGCCAGCAGCCAAGTGGCGGTTACGGGAGAGCAGTACGTC.

This clonotype has just a few counts. This rearrangement joins TRBV2 to TRBJ2-7; D is undetermined. CDR3 length: 13 residues. Trimming pared 6 bases from V and 0 bases from J, leaving 9 bases between. Germline V gene sequence: CDR1 SNHLY, CDR2 FYNNEI. CDR3: CASSGQTSYEQYF. CDR3 bases: TGTGCCAGCAGCGGGCAAACCTCCTACGAGCAGTACTTC. Using reference TRBV2 and TRBJ2-7 for the parts outside the CDR3, the full variable domain is EPEVTQTPSHQVTQMGQEVILRCVPISNHLYFYWYRQILGQKVEFLVSFYNNEISEKSEIFDDQFSVERPDGSNFTLKIRSTKLEDSAMYFCASSGQTSYEQYFGPGTRLTVT.